This TCR beta chain was recovered during a study of shared clonotypes between healthy human individuals. Naive CD8 cells, CD45RO-negative and positively selected for CCR7, excluded terminally differentiated effector memory CD45RA+ cells. CDR3 size: 19 residues. J was trimmed by 0 bases and V by 5 bases; bases with no gene match: 13. CDR1 and CDR2 (germline): MNHEY, SMNVEV (reference sequence). A deep-level run was used for the assay. Using immunoSEQ multiplex PCR, the repertoire was profiled, and TCRdb retains in-frame clones only, with some absent. The sample contains more than 2 million clones, approximately 94% of which appear only once.

Sequenced material: naive CD8+ T cells sorted from blood. V gene TRBV27 combines with J gene TRBJ1-6, with TRBD1 matching 7 bases. The clonotype was recovered from a man aged 18 to 29 in good health. The DNA of the CDR3 is TGTGCCAGCAGTCTCCTCACCGTTACAGGGGACTCCTATAATTCACCCCTCCACTTT. It yields the protein CASSLLTVTGDSYNSPLHF.